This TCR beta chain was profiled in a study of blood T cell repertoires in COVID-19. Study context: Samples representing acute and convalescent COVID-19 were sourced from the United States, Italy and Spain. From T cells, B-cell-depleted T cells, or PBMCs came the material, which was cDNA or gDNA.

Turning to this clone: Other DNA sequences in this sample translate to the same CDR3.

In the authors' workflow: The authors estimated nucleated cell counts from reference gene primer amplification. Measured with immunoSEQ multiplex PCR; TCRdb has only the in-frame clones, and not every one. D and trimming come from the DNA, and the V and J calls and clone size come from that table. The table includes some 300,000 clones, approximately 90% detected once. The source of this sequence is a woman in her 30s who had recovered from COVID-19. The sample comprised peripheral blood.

The CDR3 nucleotides are TGTGCCATATCACTACATGAGAACACTGAAGCTTTCTTT. Its protein product is CAISLHENTEAFF. V usage is TRBV10-3 and J usage is TRBJ1-1, with D uncertain. Trimming stripped 9 bases from V and 1 base from J, with 12 bases between. The germline gives CDR1 ENHRY, CDR2 SYGVKD. The CDR3 runs 13 residues.